A single T cell receptor beta chain is shown here with its context. V was shortened by 7 bases and J by 5 bases, with 14 bases between the two germline ends. The CDR3 runs to 12 residues. The germline V gene encodes CDR1 SQVTM and CDR2 ANQGSEA. The source of the sample is a study of shared clonotypes between healthy human individuals. The authors split each subset's genomic DNA evenly across several immunoSEQ plates. Using immunoSEQ multiplex PCR, the repertoire was profiled, and TCRdb retains in-frame clones only, with some absent. The sample consists of 2 million to 2.5 million clones, 85% to 95% of them appearing once.

Input material: naive CD4+ T cells from PBMCs. Subset here: CD45RA+ positively selected. The rearrangement links TRBV29-1 to TRBJ2-5; no clear D gene. The sequence was collected from a man aged 18-30 years in good health. Some clones in this sample may be carry-over from other donors' samples. The CDR3 sequence is CSAQDASETQYF. CDR3 bases: TGCAGCGCCCAGGATGCGTCGGAGACCCAGTACTTC.